This TCR beta chain was identified in a study of blood T cell repertoires in COVID-19. As originally analysed: Reference gene primer amplification gave nucleated cell count estimates. Using immunoSEQ multiplex PCR, the repertoire was profiled, and TCRdb retains in-frame clones only, with some absent. Clone size and the V and J calls come from that table; the DNA yielded D and trimming. The data contain about 270,000 clones, 75% to 90% of them seen just once; the ten biggest clones take up roughly 3.9%. Allocation to cohorts depended on clinical history reported by the participants. V was clipped by 7 bases and J by 2 bases; unmatched bases: 12. CDR1 MDHEN and CDR2 SYDVKM come from the germline V gene. CDR3 length: 16 residues.

The J gene is TRBJ1-1, the V gene TRBV28; 8 nucleotides match TRBD1. Sequences were obtained from PBMCs or T cells enriched from blood (not recorded which). This receptor was obtained from a woman in her twenties or thirties with acute COVID-19. Here the CDR3 DNA reads TGTGCCAGCAAAAGACAGGGGCAGTATTCCAACACTGAAGCTTTCTTT. Translated: CASKRQGQYSNTEAFF.